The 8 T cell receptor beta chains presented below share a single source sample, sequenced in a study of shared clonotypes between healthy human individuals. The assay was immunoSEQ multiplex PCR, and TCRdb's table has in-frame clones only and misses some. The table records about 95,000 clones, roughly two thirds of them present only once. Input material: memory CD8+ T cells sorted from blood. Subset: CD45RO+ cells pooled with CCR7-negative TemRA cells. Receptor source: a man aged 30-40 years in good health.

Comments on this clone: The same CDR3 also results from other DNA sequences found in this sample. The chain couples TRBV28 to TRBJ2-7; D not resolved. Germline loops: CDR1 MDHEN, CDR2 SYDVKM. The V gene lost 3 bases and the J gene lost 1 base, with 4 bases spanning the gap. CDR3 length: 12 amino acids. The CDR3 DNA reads TGTGCCAGCAGTTTGCGGTCCTACGAGCAGTACTTC. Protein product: CASSLRSYEQYF.

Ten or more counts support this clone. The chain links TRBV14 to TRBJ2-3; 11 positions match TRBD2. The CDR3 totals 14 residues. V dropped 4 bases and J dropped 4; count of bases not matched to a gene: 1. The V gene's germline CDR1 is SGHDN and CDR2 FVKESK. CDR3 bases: TGTGCCAGCAGCCGGGGACTAGCGGCAGATACGCAGTATTTT. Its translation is CASSRGLAADTQYF.

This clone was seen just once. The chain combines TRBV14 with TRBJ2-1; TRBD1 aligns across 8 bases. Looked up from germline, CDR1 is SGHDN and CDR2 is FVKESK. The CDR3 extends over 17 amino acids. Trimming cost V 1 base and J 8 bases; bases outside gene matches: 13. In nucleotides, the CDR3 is TGTGCCAGCAGCCAAGTTATTGGGGACAGGTCCATTGATGAGCAGTTCTTC. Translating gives CASSQVIGDRSIDEQFF.

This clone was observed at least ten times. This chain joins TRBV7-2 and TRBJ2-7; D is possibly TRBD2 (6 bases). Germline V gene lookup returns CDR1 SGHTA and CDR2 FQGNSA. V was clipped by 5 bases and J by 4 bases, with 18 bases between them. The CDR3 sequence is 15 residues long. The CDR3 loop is CASSRWTGSWYEQYF. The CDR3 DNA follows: TGTGCCAGCAGCCGATGGACCGGGAGCTGGTACGAGCAGTACTTC.

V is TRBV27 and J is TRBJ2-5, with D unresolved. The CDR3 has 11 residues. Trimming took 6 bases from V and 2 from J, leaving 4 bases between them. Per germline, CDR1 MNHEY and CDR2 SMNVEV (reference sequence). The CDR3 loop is CASRQQETQYF. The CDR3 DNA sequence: TGTGCCAGCAGGCAACAAGAGACCCAGTACTTC.

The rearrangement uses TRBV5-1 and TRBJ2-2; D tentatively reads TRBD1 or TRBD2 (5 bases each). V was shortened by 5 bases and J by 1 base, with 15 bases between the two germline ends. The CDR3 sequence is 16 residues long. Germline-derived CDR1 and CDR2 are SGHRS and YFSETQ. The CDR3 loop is CASSQLGAGNTGELFF. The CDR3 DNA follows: TGCGCCAGCAGTCAACTCGGGGCGGGGAACACCGGGGAGCTGTTTTTT.

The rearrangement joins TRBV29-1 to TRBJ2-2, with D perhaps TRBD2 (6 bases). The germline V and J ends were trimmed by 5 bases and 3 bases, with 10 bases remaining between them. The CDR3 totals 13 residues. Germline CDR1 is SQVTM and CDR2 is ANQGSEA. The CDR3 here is CSVSSGDTGELFF. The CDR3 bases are TGCAGCGTTAGCTCGGGGGACACCGGGGAGCTGTTTTTT.

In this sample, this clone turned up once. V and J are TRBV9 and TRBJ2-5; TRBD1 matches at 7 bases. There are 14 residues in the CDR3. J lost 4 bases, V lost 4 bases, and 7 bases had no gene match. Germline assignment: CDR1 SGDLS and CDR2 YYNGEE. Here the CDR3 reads CASSISGGLETQYF. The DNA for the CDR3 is TGTGCCAGCAGCATTTCAGGGGGTTTAGAGACCCAGTACTTC.